This T cell receptor (beta chain) emerged from a study of control samples from healthy donors and cancer patients (TCRdb year 2020). Its CDR3 holds 15 amino acids, cysteine through phenylalanine. Of all the DNA, just the CDR3 is kept, 45 bases in frame from base 1. V is trimmed back by 2 bases and J by 4 bases, and the junction contains 9 bases that no gene match accounts for. In the germline V gene (reference sequence), CDR1 corresponds to GTSNPN and CDR2 to SVGIG. About this clone: Its antigen target is currently unknown. Per-base qualities were not stored, and no clone one base away is much larger.

Library creation used the immunoSEQ multiplex PCR assay. TCRdb stores this immuneACCESS table with in-frame sequences only. Part of the clones is absent; in the studies checked, under half of the shortfall reflects unresolved V genes, and no reason is known for the rest. The sample includes about 83,000 clones, with 75% to 95% observed a single time. Approximately 16% of the sample lies in the top ten. The sequenced material came from blood. The rearranged chain carries TRBV30 and TRBJ2-3, and 7 bases in between align with TRBD1. The sequence derives from a man between 50 and 59 years old in good health. Here is the DNA: TGTGCCTGGAGTCCCGGGACAGCCTTGGCAGATACGCAGTATTTT. The resulting protein is CAWSPGTALADTQYF.